What follows are 23 T cell receptor beta chains derived from one specimen sequenced in a study of identical twins (dated by TCRdb to 2015 to 2016). Libraries were constructed by 5' RACE. Instrument on record: Illumina HiSeq 2000. In TCRdb, the public reads were trimmed at Q25 with fastp and aligned with MiXCR, with productive beta chains retained. Every entry covers one CDR3 protein and lists the most common genes and DNA from its rows. Present in this sample are nearly 250,000 distinct CDR3 sequences, 5.5% to 7% of which were seen just once. Of the sample, more than 3% falls within the top ten clones. Separately, the same data were catalogued under a study of yellow fever vaccine responses in identical twins.

The sample comprised memory (CD45RO+) T cells sorted from blood. What the cell subset or site label conveys for this sample: CD45RO+ enriched T cells. The receptors were sampled from a woman in her late teens or twenties in good health.

The gene calls are TRBV12-3 or TRBV12-4 and TRBJ2-1; D is perhaps TRBD2 (5 bases). The CDR3 consists of 14 residues. The V and J ends lost 4 bases and 4 bases respectively, with 11 bases between them. CDR3 in amino acids: CASSSAGGYNEQFF. CDR3 DNA sequence: TGTGCCAGCAGTTCGGCGGGCGGGTACAATGAGCAGTTCTTC.

This clonotype was counted between two and nine times. This rearrangement joins TRBV28 to TRBJ2-3; D may correspond to TRBD1 or TRBD2 (5 bases each). Germline V CDR1 and CDR2: MDHEN, SYDVKM. The V end lost 3 bases, the J end lost 5 bases, and 18 bases lay between the germline ends. This CDR3 comprises 16 residues. This CDR3 is CASSFRGVEGLDTQYF. The CDR3 DNA sequence: TGTGCCAGCAGTTTCCGAGGGGTAGAGGGGTTAGATACGCAGTATTTT.

This clonotype was counted only a few times. The J gene is TRBJ2-7, the V gene TRBV28, with 12 bases matching TRBD2. The J segment lost 0 bases and the V segment lost 8 bases, leaving 5 bases of the junction unmatched. The CDR3 contains 15 residues. Germline V gene lookup returns CDR1 MDHEN and CDR2 SYDVKM. The chain's CDR3 is CASYTSGRHSYEQYF. The CDR3 bases are TGTGCCAGCTATACTAGCGGGAGGCACTCCTACGAGCAGTACTTC.

This clonotype was detected ten times or more. The rearrangement joins TRBV12-3 or TRBV12-4 to TRBJ2-6; D gene ambiguous. There are 15 residues in the CDR3. V was trimmed by 3 bases and J by 1 base, leaving 7 bases between them. DNA of the CDR3: TGTGCCAGCAGTTTTAGTCTGTCTGGGGCCAACGTCCTGACTTTC. It yields the protein CASSFSLSGANVLTF.

This clonotype was counted at least ten times. The V and J genes are TRBV7-7 and TRBJ2-3, with D possibly TRBD2 on 5 matching bases. V shed 5 bases and J shed 5 bases, with 11 bases lying between them. CDR1 SSHAT and CDR2 FNYEAQ come from the germline V gene (reference sequence). The CDR3 is made up of 13 amino acids. The CDR3 bases are TGTGCCAGCAGCCCCAACCGGGGAGATACGCAGTATTTT. This sequence encodes CASSPNRGDTQYF.

V is TRBV6-1 and J is TRBJ2-7, with 8 bases matching TRBD1. V was clipped by 4 bases and J by 5 bases; unmatched bases: 10. The CDR3 runs 15 residues. Germline values: CDR1 MNHNS, CDR2 SASEGT. CDR3 sequence: CASSGDRFLGNEQYF. CDR3 DNA: TGTGCCAGCAGTGGGGACAGGTTTCTTGGAAACGAGCAGTACTTC.

This clonotype was seen just once. This chain joins TRBV28 and TRBJ2-2; no definite D call. Germline-derived CDR1 and CDR2 are MDHEN and SYDVKM. Trimming left V 8 bases short and J 2 bases short, with 9 bases between. This CDR3 contains 13 residues. Here the CDR3 reads CASLGPNTGELFF. The CDR3, as DNA: TGTGCCAGCCTGGGTCCCAACACCGGGGAGCTGTTTTTT.

This clonotype has just a few counts. The chain is built from TRBV28 and TRBJ2-1; TRBD2 matches 12 bases. The V gene's germline CDR1 is MDHEN and CDR2 SYDVKM. This CDR3 has 19 residues. Trimming took 7 bases from V and 5 from J; bases not matched to a gene: 18. The CDR3: CASILGLAGGGWKNNEQFF. The CDR3 nucleotides read TGTGCCAGCATCTTGGGGCTAGCGGGAGGGGGGTGGAAAAACAATGAGCAGTTCTTC. The entire variable domain, with the rest obtained from reference TRBV28 and TRBJ2-1, is as follows: DVKVTQSSRYLVKRTGEKVFLECVQDMDHENMFWYRQDPGLGLRLIYFSYDVKMKEKGDIPEGYSVSREKKERFSLILESASTNQTSMYLCASILGLAGGGWKNNEQFFGPGTRLTVL.

Only a few counts were recorded for this clonotype. V gene TRBV5-1 combines with J gene TRBJ2-7; 7 bases fit TRBD2. This CDR3 has 15 amino acids. Germline V lookup: CDR1 SGHRS, CDR2 YFSETQ. V dropped 2 bases and J dropped 6; count of bases not matched to a gene: 11. The CDR3 loop reads CASSFLAVGEGEQYF. CDR3 sequence (DNA): TGCGCCAGCAGCTTCCTAGCGGTTGGGGAGGGCGAGCAGTACTTC.

This clonotype was recorded a few times. The rearrangement links TRBV12-3 or TRBV12-4 to TRBJ1-6; tentative D call: TRBD1 (5 bases). The CDR3 spans 14 residues. The V end lost 2 bases, the J end lost 10 bases, and 12 bases lay between the germline ends. The CDR3 reads CASSLIDRRSPLHF. The CDR3 nucleotides read TGTGCCAGCAGTTTAATCGACAGACGCTCACCCCTCCACTTT.

V is TRBV5-6 and J is TRBJ2-7, with 9 nucleotides matching TRBD1. Germline trimming cut 4 bases from V and 0 bases from J; bases unmatched to any gene: 14. CDR3 length: 18 residues. Looked up from germline, CDR1 is SGHDT and CDR2 is YYEEEE. This CDR3 is CASSGGGFRQGVSYEQYV. CDR3 sequence (DNA): TGTGCCAGCAGCGGGGGGGGATTTCGACAGGGGGTCTCCTACGAGCAGTACGTC.

This clonotype was observed a handful of times. V is TRBV20-1 and J is TRBJ1-2; tentatively, D is TRBD1 (5 bases). This CDR3 is 12 amino acids long. Per the germline V gene, CDR1 is DFQATT and CDR2 is SNEGSKA (reference sequence). V was cut by 6 bases and J by 4 bases, with 12 bases left in between. Here the CDR3 reads CSAPGTIYGYTF. The DNA for the CDR3 is TGCAGTGCCCCTGGGACTATCTATGGCTACACCTTC.

This clonotype was recorded at least ten times. The chain combines TRBV12-3 or TRBV12-4 with TRBJ2-3; TRBD1 agrees at 8 bases. The trim removed 7 bases at V and 7 bases at J, leaving 13 bases unmatched. There are 15 residues in the CDR3. The CDR3: CASIRGTGLRHTQYF. CDR3 in DNA: TGTGCCAGCATCAGGGGGACAGGCCTCCGGCATACGCAGTATTTT.

The V gene is TRBV20-1, the J gene TRBJ2-3; a weak D match, TRBD2 (6 bases). Per germline, CDR1 DFQATT and CDR2 SNEGSKA (reference sequence). V shed 3 bases and J shed 5 bases, with 9 bases lying between them. The CDR3 length is 12 residues. The CDR3 sequence: CSARRGIDTQYF. The CDR3 DNA follows: TGCAGTGCTAGGCGGGGAATAGATACGCAGTATTTT.

The V call is TRBV20-1, the J call TRBJ2-5, with D maybe TRBD2 (7 bases). The CDR3 runs to 15 residues. Trimming left V 2 bases short and J 4 bases short, with 17 bases between. Germline-derived CDR1 and CDR2 are DFQATT and SNEGSKA (reference sequence). The CDR3 here is CSARLGGPWVETQYF. The CDR3, as DNA: TGCAGTGCTAGACTGGGGGGGCCTTGGGTAGAGACCCAGTACTTC.

This chain joins TRBV20-1 and TRBJ2-3, with 8 bases lining up with TRBD2. Per the germline V gene, CDR1 is DFQATT and CDR2 is SNEGSKA (reference sequence). The CDR3 consists of 15 residues. V lost 1 base to trimming and J lost 5 bases; unmatched junction nucleotides: 8. The CDR3 loop reads CSARAYGRAGDTQYF. The DNA for the CDR3 is TGCAGTGCTAGAGCATACGGGAGGGCCGGAGATACGCAGTATTTT.

In this sample, this clonotype turned up a few times. The chain joins TRBV27 to TRBJ2-7; 11 bases fit TRBD2. The J segment lost 3 bases and the V segment lost 6 bases, leaving 7 bases of the junction unmatched. Per the germline V gene, CDR1 is MNHEY and CDR2 is SMNVEV (reference sequence). The CDR3 is 15 amino acids. The CDR3 sequence: CASSPGTSGLYEQYF. CDR3 coding DNA: TGTGCCAGCAGCCCTGGGACTAGCGGTCTCTACGAGCAGTACTTC.

This clonotype was detected many times. The rearrangement links TRBV5-6 to TRBJ1-2; 9 nucleotides line up with TRBD1. The J segment lost 5 bases and the V segment lost 5 bases, leaving 7 bases of the junction unmatched. The CDR3 is made up of 14 amino acids. CDR1 is SGHDT and CDR2 is YYEEEE in the germline V gene. DNA of the CDR3: TGTGCCAGCAGTCCTCCTGGGACAGGGTATGGCTACACCTTC. Translating gives CASSPPGTGYGYTF.

This clonotype showed up just a few times. V gene TRBV6-1 combines with J gene TRBJ2-7; the D gene is possibly TRBD1 (6 bases). The CDR3 consists of 15 residues. The ends were cut back, 4 bases at V and 3 bases at J, with 16 bases in the middle. Germline values: CDR1 MNHNS, CDR2 SASEGT. The CDR3 reads CASSVRVRGIYEQYF. In DNA, the CDR3 is TGTGCCAGCAGTGTAAGAGTCAGGGGAATCTACGAGCAGTACTTC.

Comment on this clonotype: A junction boundary mismatches the germline segment, possibly from a read error. This sequence joins TRBV5-5 and TRBJ2-2; 7 nucleotides agree with TRBD2. Germline-derived CDR1 and CDR2 are SGHKS and YYEKEE (reference sequence). The CDR3 runs 14 residues. CDR3 in DNA: TGTGCCAGCAGCCCTGGTCCGAACAGCGGGGAGCTGCTTTTT. Protein product: CASSPGPNSGELLF.

In its sample, this clonotype was seen a few times. This chain connects TRBV2 to TRBJ1-5; D is ambiguous. Deletions cut 4 bases from V and 0 bases from J, with 7 bases between. Germline CDR1 and CDR2: SNHLY and FYNNEI. The length of the CDR3 is 14 residues. The CDR3 DNA sequence: TGTGCCAGCAGTGGGCAGATTAGCAATCAGCCCCAGCATTTT. Translated, it gives CASSGQISNQPQHF. Filled out from reference TRBV2 and TRBJ1-5, the complete variable domain reads EPEVTQTPSHQVTQMGQEVILRCVPISNHLYFYWYRQILGQKVEFLVSFYNNEISEKSEIFDDQFSVERPDGSNFTLKIRSTKLEDSAMYFCASSGQISNQPQHFGDGTRLSIL.

The CDR3 DNA reads as TGTGCCAGCAGCTTAGCGCTCGGACAGGGCAGAAATGAGCAGTTCTTC. Protein product: CASSLALGQGRNEQFF. V is TRBV7-9 and J is TRBJ2-1; 8 bases are a match to TRBD1. The trim removed 0 bases at V and 7 bases at J, leaving 8 bases unmatched. The CDR3 sequence is 16 residues long. Germline V gene lookup returns CDR1 SEHNR and CDR2 FQNEAQ (reference sequence).

This clonotype was observed at least ten times. The chain couples TRBV20-1 to TRBJ2-3; the D gene is possibly TRBD1 (6 bases). Between the trimmed V and J ends, which lost 6 bases and 3 bases, there was a span of 22 bases. The CDR3 length is 16 residues. Looked up from germline, CDR1 is DFQATT and CDR2 is SNEGSKA (reference sequence). CDR3 DNA: TGCAGTGCGTGGGCAGTACAGGGTATGAAGACAGATACGCAGTATTTT. Translated: CSAWAVQGMKTDTQYF.